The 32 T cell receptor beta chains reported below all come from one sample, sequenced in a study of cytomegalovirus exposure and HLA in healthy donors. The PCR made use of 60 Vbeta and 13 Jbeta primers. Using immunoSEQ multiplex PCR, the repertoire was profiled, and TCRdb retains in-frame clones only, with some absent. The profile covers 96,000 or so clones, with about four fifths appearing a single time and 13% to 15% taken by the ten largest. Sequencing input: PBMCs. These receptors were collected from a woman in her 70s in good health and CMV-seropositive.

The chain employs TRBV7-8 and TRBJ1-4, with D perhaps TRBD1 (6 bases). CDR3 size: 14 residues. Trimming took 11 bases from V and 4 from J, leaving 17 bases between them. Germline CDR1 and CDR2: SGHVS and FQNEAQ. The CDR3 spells CAVGWDTGNEKLFF. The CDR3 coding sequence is TGTGCCGTCGGATGGGACACCGGTAATGAAAAACTGTTTTTT.

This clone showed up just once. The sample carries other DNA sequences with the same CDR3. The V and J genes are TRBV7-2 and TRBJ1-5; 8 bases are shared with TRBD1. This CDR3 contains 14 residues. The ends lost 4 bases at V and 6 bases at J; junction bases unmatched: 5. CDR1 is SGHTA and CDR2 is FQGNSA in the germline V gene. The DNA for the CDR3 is TGTGCCAGCAGCTACGACAGGGGCAGTCAGCCCCAGCATTTT. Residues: CASSYDRGSQPQHF. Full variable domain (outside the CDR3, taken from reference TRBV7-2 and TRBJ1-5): GAGVSQSPSNKVTEKGKDVELRCDPISGHTALYWYRQSLGQGLEFLIYFQGNSAPDKSGLPSDRFSAERTGGSVSTLTIQRTQQEDSAVYLCASSYDRGSQPQHFGDGTRLSIL.

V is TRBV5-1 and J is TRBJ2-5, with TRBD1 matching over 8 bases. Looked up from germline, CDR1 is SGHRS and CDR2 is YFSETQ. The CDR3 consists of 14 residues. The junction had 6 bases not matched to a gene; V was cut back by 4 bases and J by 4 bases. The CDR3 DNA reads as TGCGCCAGCAGCGGCAGGGGGCGCGCAGAGACCCAGTACTTC. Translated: CASSGRGRAETQYF. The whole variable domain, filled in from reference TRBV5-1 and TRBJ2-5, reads KAGVTQTPRYLIKTRGQQVTLSCSPISGHRSVSWYQQTPGQGLQFLFEYFSETQRNKGNFPGRFSGRQFSNSRSEMNVSTLELGDSALYLCASSGRGRAETQYFGPGTRLLVL.

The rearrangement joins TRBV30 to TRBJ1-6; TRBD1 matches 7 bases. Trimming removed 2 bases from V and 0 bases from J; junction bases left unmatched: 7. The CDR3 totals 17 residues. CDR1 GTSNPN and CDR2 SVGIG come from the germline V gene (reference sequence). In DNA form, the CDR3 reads TGTGCCTGGAGTACCGGGACAGAGTTCTCCTATAATTCACCCCTCCACTTT. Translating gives CAWSTGTEFSYNSPLHF.

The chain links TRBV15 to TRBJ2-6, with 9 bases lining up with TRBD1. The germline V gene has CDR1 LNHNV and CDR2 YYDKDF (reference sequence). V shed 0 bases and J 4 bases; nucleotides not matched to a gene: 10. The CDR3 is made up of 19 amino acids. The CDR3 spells CATSRDLGTGLGGANVLTF. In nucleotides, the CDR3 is TGTGCCACCAGCAGAGATCTTGGGACAGGGCTGGGGGGGGCCAACGTCCTGACTTTC.

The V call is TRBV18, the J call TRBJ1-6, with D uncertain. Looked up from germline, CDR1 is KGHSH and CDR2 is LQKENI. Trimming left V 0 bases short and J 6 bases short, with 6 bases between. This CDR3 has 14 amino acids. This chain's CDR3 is CASSPPGLNSPLHF. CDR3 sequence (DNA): TGTGCCAGCTCACCACCGGGCCTTAATTCACCCCTCCACTTT.

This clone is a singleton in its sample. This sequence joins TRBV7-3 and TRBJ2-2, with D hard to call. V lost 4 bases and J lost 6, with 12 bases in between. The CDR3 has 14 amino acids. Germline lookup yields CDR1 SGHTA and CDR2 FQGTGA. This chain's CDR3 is CASSSAAVSGELFF. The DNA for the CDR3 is TGTGCCAGCAGCTCAGCTGCGGTCTCCGGGGAGCTGTTTTTT. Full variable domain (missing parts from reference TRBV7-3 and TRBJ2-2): GAGVSQTPSNKVTEKGKYVELRCDPISGHTALYWYRQSLGQGPEFLIYFQGTGAADDSGLPNDRFFAVRPEGSVSTLKIQRTERGDSAVYLCASSSAAVSGELFFGEGSRLTVL.

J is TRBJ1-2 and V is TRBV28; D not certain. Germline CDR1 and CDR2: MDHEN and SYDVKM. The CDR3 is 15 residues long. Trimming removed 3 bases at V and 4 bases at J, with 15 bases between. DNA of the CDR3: TGTGCCAGCAGTTTTGGCAGCGATCCTACCTATGGCTACACCTTC. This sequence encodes CASSFGSDPTYGYTF.

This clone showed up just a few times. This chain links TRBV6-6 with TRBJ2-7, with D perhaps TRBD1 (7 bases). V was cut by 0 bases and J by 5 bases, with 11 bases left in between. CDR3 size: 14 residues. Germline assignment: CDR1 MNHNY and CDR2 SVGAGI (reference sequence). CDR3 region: CASSYSEGANEQYF. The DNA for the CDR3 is TGTGCCAGCAGTTACTCGGAGGGGGCGAACGAGCAGTACTTC.

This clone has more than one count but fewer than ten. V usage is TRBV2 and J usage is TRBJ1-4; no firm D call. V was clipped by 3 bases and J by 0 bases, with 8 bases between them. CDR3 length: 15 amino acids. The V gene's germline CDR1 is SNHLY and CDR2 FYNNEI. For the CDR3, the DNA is TGTGCCAGCAGTGAGTGGAGGGCAACTAATGAAAAACTGTTTTTT. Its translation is CASSEWRATNEKLFF.

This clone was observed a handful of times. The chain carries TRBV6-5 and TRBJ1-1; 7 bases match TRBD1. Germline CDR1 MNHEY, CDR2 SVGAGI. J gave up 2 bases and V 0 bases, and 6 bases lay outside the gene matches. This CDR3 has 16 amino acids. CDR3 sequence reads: CASSYSSSGGNTEAFF. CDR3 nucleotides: TGTGCCAGCAGTTACTCGTCGTCAGGGGGTAACACTGAAGCTTTCTTT.

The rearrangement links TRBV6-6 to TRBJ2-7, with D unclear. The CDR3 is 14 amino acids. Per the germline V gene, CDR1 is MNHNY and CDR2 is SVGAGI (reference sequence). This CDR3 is CAFFKQKAAYEQYF. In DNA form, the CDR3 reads TGTGCTTTTTTCAAGCAGAAGGCGGCATACGAGCAGTACTTC.

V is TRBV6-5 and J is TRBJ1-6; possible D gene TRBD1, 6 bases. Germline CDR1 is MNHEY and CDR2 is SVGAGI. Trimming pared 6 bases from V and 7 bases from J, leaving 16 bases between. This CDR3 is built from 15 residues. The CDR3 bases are TGTGCCAGCAGCGGACAGACAGCCATCAATTCACCCCTCCACTTT. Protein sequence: CASSGQTAINSPLHF.

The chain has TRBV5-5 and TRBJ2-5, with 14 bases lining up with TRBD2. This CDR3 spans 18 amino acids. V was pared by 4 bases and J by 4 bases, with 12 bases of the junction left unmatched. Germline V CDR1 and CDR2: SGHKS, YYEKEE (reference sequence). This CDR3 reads CASSRRLAGGPMLETQYF. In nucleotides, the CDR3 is TGTGCCAGCAGCCGACGACTAGCGGGGGGGCCGATGTTAGAGACCCAGTACTTC.

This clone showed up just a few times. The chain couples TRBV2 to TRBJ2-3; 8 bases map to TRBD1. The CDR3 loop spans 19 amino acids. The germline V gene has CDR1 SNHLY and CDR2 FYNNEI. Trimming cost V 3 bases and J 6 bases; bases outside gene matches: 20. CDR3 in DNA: TGTGCCAGCAGTGATGTGGACAGGGCATCACTAACCAATTGGGATACGCAGTATTTT. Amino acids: CASSDVDRASLTNWDTQYF.

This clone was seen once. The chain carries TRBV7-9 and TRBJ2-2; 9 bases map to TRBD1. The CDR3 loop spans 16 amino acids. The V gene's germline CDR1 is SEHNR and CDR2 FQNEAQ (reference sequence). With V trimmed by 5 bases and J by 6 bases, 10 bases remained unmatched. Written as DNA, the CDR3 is TGTGCCAGCAGCCACCGGGGACAGGGCGGGTCCGGGGAGCTGTTTTTT. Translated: CASSHRGQGGSGELFF.

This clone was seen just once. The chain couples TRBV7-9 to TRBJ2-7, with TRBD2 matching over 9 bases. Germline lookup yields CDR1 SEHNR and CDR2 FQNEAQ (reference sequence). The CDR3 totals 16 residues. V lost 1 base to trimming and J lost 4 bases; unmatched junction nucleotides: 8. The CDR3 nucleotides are TGTGCCAGCAGCTTAGGTGAGGTAGCGGGAGCTTACGAGCAGTACTTC. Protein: CASSLGEVAGAYEQYF.

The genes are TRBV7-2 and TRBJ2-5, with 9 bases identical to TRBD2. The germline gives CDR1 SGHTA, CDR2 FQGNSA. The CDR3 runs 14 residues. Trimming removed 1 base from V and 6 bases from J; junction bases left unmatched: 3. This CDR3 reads CASSLGASGKTQYF. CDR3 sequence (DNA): TGTGCCAGCAGCTTAGGTGCTAGCGGGAAGACCCAGTACTTC.

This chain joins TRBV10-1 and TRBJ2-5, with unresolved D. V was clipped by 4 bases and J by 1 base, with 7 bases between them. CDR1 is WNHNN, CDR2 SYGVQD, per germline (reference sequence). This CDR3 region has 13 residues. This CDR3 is CASSVNIQETQYF. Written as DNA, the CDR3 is TGCGCCAGCAGTGTAAACATCCAAGAGACCCAGTACTTC.

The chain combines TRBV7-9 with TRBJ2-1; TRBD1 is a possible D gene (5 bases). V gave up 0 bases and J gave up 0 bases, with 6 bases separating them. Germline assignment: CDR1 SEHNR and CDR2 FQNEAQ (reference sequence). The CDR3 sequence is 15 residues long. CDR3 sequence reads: CASSLAGASYNEQFF. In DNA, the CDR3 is TGTGCCAGCAGCTTAGCAGGGGCCTCCTACAATGAGCAGTTCTTC. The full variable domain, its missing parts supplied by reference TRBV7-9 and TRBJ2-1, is DTGVSQNPRHKITKRGQNVTFRCDPISEHNRLYWYRQTLGQGPEFLTYFQNEAQLEKSRLLSDRFSAERPKGSFSTLEIQRTEQGDSAMYLCASSLAGASYNEQFFGPGTRLTVL.

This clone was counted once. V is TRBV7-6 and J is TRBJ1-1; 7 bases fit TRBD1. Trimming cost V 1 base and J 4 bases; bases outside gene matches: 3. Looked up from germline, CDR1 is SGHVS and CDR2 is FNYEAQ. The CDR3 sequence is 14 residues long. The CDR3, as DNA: TGTGCCAGCAGCTTAGAGGGGGCGCCCACTGAAGCTTTCTTT. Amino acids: CASSLEGAPTEAFF.

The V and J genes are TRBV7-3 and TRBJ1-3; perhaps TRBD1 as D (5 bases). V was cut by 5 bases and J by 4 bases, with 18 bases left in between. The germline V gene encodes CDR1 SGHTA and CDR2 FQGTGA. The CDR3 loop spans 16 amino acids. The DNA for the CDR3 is TGTGCCAGCAGCCCTCAACCGGGACTCCACGGAAACACCATATATTTT. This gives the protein CASSPQPGLHGNTIYF. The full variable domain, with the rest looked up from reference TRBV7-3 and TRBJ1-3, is GAGVSQTPSNKVTEKGKYVELRCDPISGHTALYWYRQSLGQGPEFLIYFQGTGAADDSGLPNDRFFAVRPEGSVSTLKIQRTERGDSAVYLCASSPQPGLHGNTIYFGEGSWLTVV.

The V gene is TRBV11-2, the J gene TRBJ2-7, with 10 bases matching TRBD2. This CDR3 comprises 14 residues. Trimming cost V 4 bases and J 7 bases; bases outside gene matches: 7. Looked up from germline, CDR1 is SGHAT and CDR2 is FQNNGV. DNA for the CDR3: TGTGCCAGCAGCTCCATAGCGGGGGGTGCGGAGCAGTACTTC. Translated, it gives CASSSIAGGAEQYF. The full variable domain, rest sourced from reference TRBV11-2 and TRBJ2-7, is EAGVAQSPRYKIIEKRQSVAFWCNPISGHATLYWYQQILGQGPKLLIQFQNNGVVDDSQLPKDRFSAERLKGVDSTLKIQPAKLEDSAVYLCASSSIAGGAEQYFGPGTRLTVT.

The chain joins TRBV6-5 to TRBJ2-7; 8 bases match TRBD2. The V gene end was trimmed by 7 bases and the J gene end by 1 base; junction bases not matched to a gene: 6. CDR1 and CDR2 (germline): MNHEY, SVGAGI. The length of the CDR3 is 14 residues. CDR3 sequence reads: CASTAAGVSYEQYF. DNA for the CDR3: TGTGCCAGCACTGCAGCGGGAGTGTCCTACGAGCAGTACTTC.

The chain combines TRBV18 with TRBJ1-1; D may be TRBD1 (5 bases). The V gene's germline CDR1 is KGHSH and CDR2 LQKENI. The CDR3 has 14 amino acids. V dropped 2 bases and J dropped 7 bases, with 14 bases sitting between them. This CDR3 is CASSPGPGQDEAFF. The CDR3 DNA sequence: TGTGCCAGCTCACCAGGTCCAGGGCAAGATGAAGCTTTCTTT.

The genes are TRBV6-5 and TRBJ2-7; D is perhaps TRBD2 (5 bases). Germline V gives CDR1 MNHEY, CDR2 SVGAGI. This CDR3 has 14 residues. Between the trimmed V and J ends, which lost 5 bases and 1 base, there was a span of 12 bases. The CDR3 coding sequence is TGTGCCAGCAGTGAAGAGGGCCAGTCCTACGAGCAGTACTTC. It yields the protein CASSEEGQSYEQYF.

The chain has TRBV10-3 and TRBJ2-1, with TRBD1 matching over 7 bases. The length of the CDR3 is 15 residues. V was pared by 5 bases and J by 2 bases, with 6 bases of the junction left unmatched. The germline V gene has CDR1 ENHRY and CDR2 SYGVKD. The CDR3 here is CAISSSDRAYNEQFF. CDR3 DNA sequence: TGTGCCATCAGTTCGTCCGACAGGGCCTACAATGAGCAGTTCTTC.

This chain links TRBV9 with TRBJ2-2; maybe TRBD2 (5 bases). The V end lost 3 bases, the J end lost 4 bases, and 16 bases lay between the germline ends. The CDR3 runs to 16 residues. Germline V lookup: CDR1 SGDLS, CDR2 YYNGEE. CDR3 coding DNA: TGTGCCAGCAGCGGAAGAGGGTCCCCGGGCACCGGGGAGCTGTTTTTT. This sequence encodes CASSGRGSPGTGELFF.

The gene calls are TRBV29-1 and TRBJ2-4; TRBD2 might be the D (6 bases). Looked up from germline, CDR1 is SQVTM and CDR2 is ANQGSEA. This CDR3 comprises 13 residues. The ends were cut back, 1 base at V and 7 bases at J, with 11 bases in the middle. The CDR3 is CSVEASGRNIQYF. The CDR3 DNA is TGCAGCGTTGAAGCTTCAGGGAGGAACATTCAGTACTTC.

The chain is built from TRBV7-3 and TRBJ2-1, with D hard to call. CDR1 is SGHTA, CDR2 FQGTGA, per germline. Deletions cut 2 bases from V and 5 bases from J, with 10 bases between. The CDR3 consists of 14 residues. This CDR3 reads CASSLSARNNEQFF. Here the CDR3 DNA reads TGTGCCAGCAGCTTATCGGCTAGAAACAATGAGCAGTTCTTC.

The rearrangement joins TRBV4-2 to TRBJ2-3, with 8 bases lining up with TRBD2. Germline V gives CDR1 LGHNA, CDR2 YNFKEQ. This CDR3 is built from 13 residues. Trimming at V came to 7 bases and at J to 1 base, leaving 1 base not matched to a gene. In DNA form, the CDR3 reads TGTGCCAGCAAGACTAGCGGCACAGATACGCAGTATTTT. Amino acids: CASKTSGTDTQYF.

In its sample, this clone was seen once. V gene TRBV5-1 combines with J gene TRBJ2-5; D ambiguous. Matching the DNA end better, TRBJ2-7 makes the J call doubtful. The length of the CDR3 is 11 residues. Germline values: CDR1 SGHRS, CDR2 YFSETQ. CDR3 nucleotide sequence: TGCGCCAGCAGCTTGGAGCACGAGCAGTACTTC. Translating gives CASSLEHEQYF.